A single sample gave rise to the 31 T cell receptor beta chains below, sequenced in a study of cytomegalovirus exposure and HLA in healthy donors listed by TCRdb under 2017. Receptors were amplified or captured by the immunoSEQ multiplex PCR assay. For the multiplex PCR, a mixture combining 60 forward primers for TCR Vbeta segments and 13 reverse primers for TCR Jbeta segments was used. TCRdb took over this immuneACCESS table, retaining in-frame rearrangements with V and J assigned. Such tables are incomplete; in checked studies, under half of the missing clones stem from an unresolved V gene, and the remainder is unexplained. The sample table shows over 150,000 clones, and approximately 85% are seen once. The biggest ten clones account for 6.5% of the sample. Material for sequencing was PBMCs. All receptors come from a woman between 50 and 59 years old in good health and CMV-seropositive.

The rearrangement links TRBV2 to TRBJ1-6; tentatively, D is TRBD1 (5 bases). Trimming left V 6 bases short and J 10 bases short, with 19 bases between. The CDR3 covers 15 residues. CDR1 is SNHLY, CDR2 FYNNEI, per germline. For the CDR3, the DNA is TGTGCCAGCAGGGGGACTTTGGCAGTTGGGTCACCCCTCCACTTT. Translated: CASRGTLAVGSPLHF.

The rearrangement links TRBV19 to TRBJ2-3, with a weak D call TRBD2 (6 bases). CDR1 LNHDA and CDR2 SQIVND come from the germline V gene (reference sequence). The CDR3 contains 15 residues. V lost 5 bases and J lost 4, with 16 bases in between. CDR3 DNA sequence: TGTGCCAGTAGTGGCTCCGGAGGAGGGGCAGATACGCAGTATTTT. Translated, it gives CASSGSGGGADTQYF.

The J gene is TRBJ2-2, the V gene TRBV5-1, with 8 bases matching TRBD1. Germline V gene data show CDR1 as SGHRS and CDR2 as YFSETQ. Losses at the gene ends were 0 bases for V and 7 bases for J; bases not matched to a gene: 5. The CDR3 covers 15 residues. CDR3 residues: CASSLGTGWNGELFF. The DNA of the CDR3 is TGCGCCAGCAGCTTGGGGACAGGGTGGAACGGGGAGCTGTTTTTT.

The chain combines TRBV29-1 with TRBJ2-7; 7 bases match TRBD1. There are 13 residues in the CDR3. Germline values: CDR1 SQVTM, CDR2 ANQGSEA. V dropped 7 bases and J dropped 3; count of bases not matched to a gene: 9. The CDR3: CSARTGGHYEQYF. The CDR3 bases are TGCAGCGCCAGGACAGGTGGACACTACGAGCAGTACTTC.

This clone is a singleton in its sample. V gene TRBV4-1 combines with J gene TRBJ2-4; D is perhaps TRBD1 (5 bases). V was shortened by 3 bases and J by 3 bases, with 12 bases between the two germline ends. CDR3 length: 15 amino acids. CDR1 is MGHRA, CDR2 YSYEKL, per germline. Written as DNA, the CDR3 is TGCGCCAGCAGCCAGTGGACAATTGGCAAAAACATTCAGTACTTC. Its protein is CASSQWTIGKNIQYF.

V gene TRBV9 combines with J gene TRBJ2-7; perhaps TRBD2 as D (5 bases). The CDR3 runs 13 residues. V lost 4 bases and J 7 bases, leaving 15 bases between the germline ends. CDR1 and CDR2 from the germline V gene are SGDLS and YYNGEE. The CDR3 DNA reads TGTGCCAGCAGCCCACGAAGGACGGGAGAGCAGTACTTC. Encoded protein: CASSPRRTGEQYF.

The chain carries TRBV6-5 and TRBJ2-5; 7 bases fit TRBD1. Germline CDR1 and CDR2: MNHEY and SVGAGI. V lost 5 bases and J lost 4; bases outside the gene matches: 1. The CDR3 sequence is 12 residues long. DNA for the CDR3: TGTGCCAGCAGTCGGACAGGAGAGACCCAGTACTTC. Protein sequence: CASSRTGETQYF.

V gene TRBV10-2 combines with J gene TRBJ2-7, with 9 nucleotides matching TRBD1. Germline values: CDR1 WSHSY, CDR2 SAAADI. V dropped 6 bases and J dropped 6; count of bases not matched to a gene: 12. This CDR3 contains 15 residues. As DNA, the CDR3 is TGCGCCAGCAGAAAGACGGGGACAGGGCAAATCGAGCAGTACTTC. The encoded protein is CASRKTGTGQIEQYF.

Notes on this clone: Germline is not matched at one junction end, which may reflect a read error. The V and J genes are TRBV7-9 and TRBJ2-7; 8 nucleotides agree with TRBD1. Germline V lookup: CDR1 SEHNR, CDR2 FQNEAQ (reference sequence). The CDR3 has 16 residues. The CDR3: CSSSPGQGYTSYEQYF. For the CDR3, the DNA is TGTTCCAGCAGCCCAGGACAGGGTTATACCTCCTACGAGCAGTACTTC. Combining the CDR3 with reference TRBV7-9 and TRBJ2-7 gives the whole variable domain DTGVSQNPRHKITKRGQNVTFRCDPISEHNRLYWYRQTLGQGPEFLTYFQNEAQLEKSRLLSDRFSAERPKGSFSTLEIQRTEQGDSAMYLCSSSPGQGYTSYEQYFGPGTRLTVT.

The chain couples TRBV5-6 to TRBJ2-3; 8 positions match TRBD2. After removal of 2 bases from V and 2 bases from J, the junction contained 13 bases not matched to a gene. The germline CDR1 and CDR2 sequences are SGHDT and YYEEEE. The CDR3 runs 18 residues. This chain's CDR3 is CASSFEVSPAGATDTQYF. As DNA, the CDR3 is TGTGCCAGCAGCTTTGAAGTCTCTCCAGCGGGAGCCACAGATACGCAGTATTTT.

The chain uses TRBV4-1 and TRBJ2-5; no reliable D call. The assigned J gene may be wrong: the sequence end matches TRBJ2-7 better. This CDR3 region has 13 residues. Germline CDR1 reads MGHRA; CDR2 reads YSYEKL. The CDR3 protein is CASSRTESYEQYF. The CDR3 DNA follows: TGCGCCAGCAGCCGTACAGAGTCCTACGAGCAGTACTTC.

The chain has TRBV19 and TRBJ2-7; possible D gene TRBD1, 6 bases. In germline, CDR1 is LNHDA, CDR2 SQIVND (reference sequence). The CDR3 has 13 residues. The V end lost 6 bases, the J end lost 0 bases, and 9 bases lay between the germline ends. CDR3 nucleotides: TGTGCCAGTAGCAGGGGAAGCTCCTACGAGCAGTACTTC. Translating gives CASSRGSSYEQYF.

This rearrangement joins TRBV10-3 to TRBJ2-5, with a possible D match to TRBD1 (5 bases). Per the germline V gene, CDR1 is ENHRY and CDR2 is SYGVKD. There are 17 residues in the CDR3. The V end was cut by 8 bases, the J end by 5 bases, with 27 bases between. The CDR3 reads CAISRMGQGDREETQYF. CDR3 bases: TGTGCCATCTCCCGCATGGGGCAGGGTGACCGCGAGGAGACCCAGTACTTC.

J is TRBJ1-1 and V is TRBV5-6, with D unresolved. The length of the CDR3 is 15 residues. CDR1 and CDR2 (germline): SGHDT, YYEEEE. Trimming stripped 4 bases from V and 4 bases from J, with 17 bases between. In DNA form, the CDR3 reads TGTGCCAGCAGCCTTCTCCGAGGAGGGAGCACTGAAGCTTTCTTT. Translation: CASSLLRGGSTEAFF.

The J gene is TRBJ2-7, the V gene TRBV5-6, with D maybe TRBD2 (6 bases). In germline, CDR1 is SGHDT, CDR2 YYEEEE. V was pared by 0 bases and J by 7 bases, with 26 bases between. The CDR3 totals 18 residues. This chain's CDR3 is CASSLATRLARVPGEQYF. CDR3 nucleotides: TGTGCCAGCAGCTTGGCCACCCGGCTAGCGAGAGTTCCCGGGGAGCAGTACTTC.

The chain has TRBV2 and TRBJ2-2, with D unclear. The CDR3 has 15 residues. CDR1 SNHLY and CDR2 FYNNEI come from the germline V gene. The V end was cut by 4 bases, the J end by 5 bases, with 14 bases between. CDR3 residues: CASSALAVGTGELFF. DNA for the CDR3: TGTGCCAGCAGTGCGTTGGCGGTAGGAACCGGGGAGCTGTTTTTT.

The J gene is TRBJ1-2, the V gene TRBV19; no firm D call. CDR1 LNHDA and CDR2 SQIVND come from the germline V gene (reference sequence). Trimming shortened V by 2 bases and J by 4 bases, and 8 bases separated the two germline ends. This CDR3 is built from 13 residues. The chain's CDR3 is CASSISRSYGYTF. The CDR3 coding sequence is TGTGCCAGTAGTATATCACGGAGCTATGGCTACACCTTC.

The V and J genes are TRBV7-2 and TRBJ2-3, with 7 bases lining up with TRBD2. CDR1 is SGHTA, CDR2 FQGNSA, per germline. V shed 1 base, J shed 7 bases, and the junction held 8 bases outside the gene matches. This CDR3 spans 15 amino acids. The CDR3 loop reads CASSLDRAGWNTQYF. The CDR3 bases are TGTGCCAGCAGCTTAGATCGAGCGGGGTGGAATACGCAGTATTTT.

The chain combines TRBV28 with TRBJ1-5, with 10 bases fitting TRBD1. Germline values: CDR1 MDHEN, CDR2 SYDVKM. V trimming: 4 bases; J trimming: 4 bases; junction bases outside the gene matches: 7. This CDR3 comprises 16 residues. This CDR3 reads CASSYRDRGLNQPQHF. The CDR3 DNA reads as TGTGCCAGCAGTTACCGGGACAGGGGACTTAATCAGCCCCAGCATTTT.

On this clone: This sample includes further DNA sequences coding for the same CDR3. V and J are TRBV2 and TRBJ1-2, with TRBD1 as a possible D gene (5 bases). V gave up 3 bases and J gave up 3 bases, with 8 bases separating them. Germline V gene data show CDR1 as SNHLY and CDR2 as FYNNEI. There are 13 residues in the CDR3. The CDR3 region is CASSEGQDYGYTF. DNA for the CDR3: TGTGCCAGCAGTGAGGGGCAGGACTATGGCTACACCTTC.

V is TRBV7-8 and J is TRBJ2-7; D gene uncertain. Looked up from germline, CDR1 is SGHVS and CDR2 is FQNEAQ. V lost 5 bases to trimming and J lost 2 bases, with 19 bases between them. This CDR3 comprises 16 residues. In DNA form, the CDR3 reads TGTGCCAGCAGCCACGGCAGGCTCAGGATAGCCTACGAGCAGTACTTC. It specifies CASSHGRLRIAYEQYF.

In DNA, the CDR3 is TGTGCCAGTAGTGCGACCGGGACAGGGGCCACTGAAGCTTTCTTT. This gives the protein CASSATGTGATEAFF. This chain connects TRBV19 to TRBJ1-1; 10 bases agree with TRBD1. The V gene's germline CDR1 is LNHDA and CDR2 SQIVND (reference sequence). The V and J ends lost 5 bases and 4 bases, in that order; junction bases with no gene match: 7. The CDR3 is 15 residues long.

The chain has TRBV5-4 and TRBJ2-1; the match to TRBD2 covers 16 bases. Germline lookup yields CDR1 SGHNT and CDR2 YYREEE (reference sequence). The CDR3 is 17 residues long. With 5 bases clipped from V and 2 bases from J, the junction kept 4 bases outside the gene matches. The CDR3 here is CASSPGLAGGPYNEQFF. The CDR3 DNA follows: TGTGCCAGCAGTCCGGGACTAGCGGGAGGGCCCTACAATGAGCAGTTCTTC.

The chain joins TRBV6-6 to TRBJ2-7, with TRBD2 matching 7 bases. The CDR3 loop spans 13 amino acids. From germline, CDR1 is MNHNY and CDR2 SVGAGI (reference sequence). The trim removed 7 bases at V and 2 bases at J, leaving 5 bases unmatched. Here the CDR3 DNA reads TGTGCCAGCACCCGCAGCGGGACCTACGAGCAGTACTTC. It codes for CASTRSGTYEQYF.

V usage is TRBV7-9 and J usage is TRBJ2-2; TRBD2 matches 7 bases. The CDR3 sequence is 15 residues long. Per the germline V gene, CDR1 is SEHNR and CDR2 is FQNEAQ (reference sequence). V trimming: 5 bases; J trimming: 7 bases; junction bases outside the gene matches: 10. CDR3 in amino acids: CASSINTGGIGELFF. The CDR3 DNA reads TGTGCCAGCAGCATTAACACGGGGGGTATCGGGGAGCTGTTTTTT.

This clone was counted only a few times. CDR3 coding DNA: TGCGCCAGCAGCCAGGGACAGGGGGCCTACGAGCAGTACTTC. Its protein product is CASSQGQGAYEQYF. The chain carries TRBV5-1 and TRBJ2-7; 11 positions match TRBD1. CDR3 size: 14 residues. Trimming removed 4 bases from V and 2 bases from J; junction bases left unmatched: 2. Germline CDR1 and CDR2: SGHRS and YFSETQ.

J is TRBJ2-3 and V is TRBV10-3; TRBD1 might be the D (6 bases). The CDR3 has 13 residues. CDR1 ENHRY and CDR2 SYGVKD come from the germline V gene. The V and J ends lost 8 bases and 0 bases respectively, with 9 bases between them. CDR3 DNA: TGTGCCATCGGGGGCGGCAGCACAGATACGCAGTATTTT. Residues: CAIGGGSTDTQYF.

The rearrangement uses TRBV27 and TRBJ1-1; 7 bases align to TRBD1. J lost 2 bases, V lost 10 bases, and 25 bases had no gene match. Germline CDR1 is MNHEY and CDR2 is SMNVEV (reference sequence). The CDR3 has 19 residues. For the CDR3, the DNA is TGTGCCACCCCGGAACCGGGACAGTTACCCATCGGGTCTAACACTGAAGCTTTCTTT. It yields the protein CATPEPGQLPIGSNTEAFF.

This clone was observed a few times. The chain links TRBV2 to TRBJ2-3, with TRBD2 as a possible D gene (5 bases). The CDR3 totals 16 residues. Between the trimmed V and J ends, which lost 6 bases and 0 bases, there was a span of 16 bases. Germline-derived CDR1 and CDR2 are SNHLY and FYNNEI. Written as DNA, the CDR3 is TGTGCCAGCAGCGCAGACTACCGCCCTAGCACAGATACGCAGTATTTT. This translates into CASSADYRPSTDTQYF.

Comments on this clone: Other DNA sequences of this sample code for an identical CDR3. CDR3 residues: CASRTGDTGELFF. DNA of the CDR3: TGTGCCAGCAGGACAGGCGACACCGGGGAGCTGTTTTTT. This chain joins TRBV28 and TRBJ2-2; TRBD1 might be the D (6 bases). Germline CDR1 is MDHEN and CDR2 is SYDVKM. V lost 6 bases, J lost 3 bases, and 8 bases lay in between. The CDR3 has 13 amino acids.

CDR3 sequence reads: CASSRDRTTDTQYF. The CDR3 region has the DNA TGTGCCAGTAGTAGGGACAGGACCACAGATACGCAGTATTTT. The V call is TRBV19, the J call TRBJ2-3; 8 bases line up with TRBD1. Losses at the gene ends were 4 bases for V and 2 bases for J; bases not matched to a gene: 2. Germline CDR1 reads LNHDA; CDR2 reads SQIVND (reference sequence). The CDR3 covers 14 residues.